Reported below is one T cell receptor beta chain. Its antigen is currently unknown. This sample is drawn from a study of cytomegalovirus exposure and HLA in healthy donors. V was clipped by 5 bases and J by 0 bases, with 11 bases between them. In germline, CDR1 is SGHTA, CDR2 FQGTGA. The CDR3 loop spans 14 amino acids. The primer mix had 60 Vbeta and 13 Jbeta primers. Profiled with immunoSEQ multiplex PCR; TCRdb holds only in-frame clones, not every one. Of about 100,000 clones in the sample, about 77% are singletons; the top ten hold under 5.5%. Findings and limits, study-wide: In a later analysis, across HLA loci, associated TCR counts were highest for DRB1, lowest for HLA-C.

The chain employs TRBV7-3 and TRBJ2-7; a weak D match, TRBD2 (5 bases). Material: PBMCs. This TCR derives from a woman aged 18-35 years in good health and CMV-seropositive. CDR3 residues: CASSPRRTSYEQYF. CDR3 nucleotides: TGTGCCAGCAGCCCGAGGAGGACCTCCTACGAGCAGTACTTC.